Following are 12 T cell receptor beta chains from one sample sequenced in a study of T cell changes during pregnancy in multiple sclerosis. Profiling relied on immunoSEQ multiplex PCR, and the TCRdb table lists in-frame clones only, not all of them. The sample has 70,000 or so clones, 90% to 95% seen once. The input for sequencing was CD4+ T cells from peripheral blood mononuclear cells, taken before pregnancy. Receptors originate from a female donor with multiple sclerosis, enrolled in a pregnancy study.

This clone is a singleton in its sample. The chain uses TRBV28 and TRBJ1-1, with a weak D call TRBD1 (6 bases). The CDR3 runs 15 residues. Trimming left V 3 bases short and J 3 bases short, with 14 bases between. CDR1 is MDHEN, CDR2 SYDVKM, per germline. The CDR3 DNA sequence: TGTGCCAGCAGTTTTAGGACCAGGGGCCACACTGAAGCTTTCTTT. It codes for CASSFRTRGHTEAFF.

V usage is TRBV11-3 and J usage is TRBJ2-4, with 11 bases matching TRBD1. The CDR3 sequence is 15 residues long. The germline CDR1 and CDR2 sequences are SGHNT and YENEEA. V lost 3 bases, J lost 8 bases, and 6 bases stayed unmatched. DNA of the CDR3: TGTGCCAGCAGCTTCAGGCGGGGACAGGGGGACATTCAGTACTTC. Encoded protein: CASSFRRGQGDIQYF.

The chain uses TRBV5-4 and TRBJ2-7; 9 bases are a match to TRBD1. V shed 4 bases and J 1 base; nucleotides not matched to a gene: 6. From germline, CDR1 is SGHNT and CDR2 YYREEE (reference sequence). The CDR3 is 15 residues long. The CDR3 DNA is TGTGCCAGCAGCCCGGGACAGGGACTGTCCTACGAGCAGTACTTC. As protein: CASSPGQGLSYEQYF.

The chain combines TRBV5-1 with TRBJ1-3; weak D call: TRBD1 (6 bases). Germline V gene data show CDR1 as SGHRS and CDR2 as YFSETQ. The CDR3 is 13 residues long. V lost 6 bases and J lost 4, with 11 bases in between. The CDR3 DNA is TGCGCCAGCAAGCAGGGGTTCGGAAACACCATATATTTT. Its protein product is CASKQGFGNTIYF.

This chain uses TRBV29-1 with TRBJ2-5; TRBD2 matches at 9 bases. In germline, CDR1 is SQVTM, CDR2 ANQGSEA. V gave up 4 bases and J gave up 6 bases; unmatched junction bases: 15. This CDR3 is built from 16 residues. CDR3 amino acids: CSVGGLAGGPSKTQYF. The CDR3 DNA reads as TGCAGCGTTGGGGGACTGGCGGGAGGGCCCTCGAAGACCCAGTACTTC.

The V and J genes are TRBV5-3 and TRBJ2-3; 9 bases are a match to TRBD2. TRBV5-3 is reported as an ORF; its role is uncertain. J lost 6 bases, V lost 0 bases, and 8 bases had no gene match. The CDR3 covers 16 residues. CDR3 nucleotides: TGTGCCAGAAGCTTGGAAGTAGCGGGAGAAGTTGATACGCAGTATTTT. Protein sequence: CARSLEVAGEVDTQYF.

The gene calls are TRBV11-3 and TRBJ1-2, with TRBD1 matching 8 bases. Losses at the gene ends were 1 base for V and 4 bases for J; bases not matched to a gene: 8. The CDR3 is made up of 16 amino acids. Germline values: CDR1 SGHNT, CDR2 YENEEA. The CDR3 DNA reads TGTGCCAGCAGCTTAGCCTTCGGACAGGGAGGCTATGGCTACACCTTC. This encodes CASSLAFGQGGYGYTF.

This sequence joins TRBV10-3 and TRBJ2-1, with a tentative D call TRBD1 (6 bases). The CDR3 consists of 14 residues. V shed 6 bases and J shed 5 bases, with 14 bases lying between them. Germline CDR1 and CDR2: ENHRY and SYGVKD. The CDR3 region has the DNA TGTGCCATCAGCCCTACAGGGCGAGACAATGAGCAGTTCTTC. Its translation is CAISPTGRDNEQFF.

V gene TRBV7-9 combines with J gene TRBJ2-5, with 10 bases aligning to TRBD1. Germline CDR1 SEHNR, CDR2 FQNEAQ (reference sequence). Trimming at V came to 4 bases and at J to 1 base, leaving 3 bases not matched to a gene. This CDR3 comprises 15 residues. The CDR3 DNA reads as TGTGCCAGCAGCTGGGGACAGGGGACCCAAGAGACCCAGTACTTC. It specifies CASSWGQGTQETQYF.

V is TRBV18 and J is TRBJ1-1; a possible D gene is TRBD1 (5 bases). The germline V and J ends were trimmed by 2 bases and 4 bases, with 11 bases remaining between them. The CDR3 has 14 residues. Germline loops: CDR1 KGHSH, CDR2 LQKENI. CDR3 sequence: CASSPTGFGTEAFF. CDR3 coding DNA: TGTGCCAGCTCACCAACAGGTTTCGGCACTGAAGCTTTCTTT.

CDR3 in amino acids: CASSPKTGGVDWHQGYTF. In DNA, the CDR3 is TGTGCCAGCAGTCCAAAAACAGGGGGCGTCGATTGGCATCAAGGCTACACCTTC. The V and J genes are TRBV27 and TRBJ1-2; 9 bases are a match to TRBD1. The ends lost 5 bases at V and 8 bases at J; junction bases unmatched: 21. The CDR3 covers 18 residues. Germline V gene sequence: CDR1 MNHEY, CDR2 SMNVEV (reference sequence).

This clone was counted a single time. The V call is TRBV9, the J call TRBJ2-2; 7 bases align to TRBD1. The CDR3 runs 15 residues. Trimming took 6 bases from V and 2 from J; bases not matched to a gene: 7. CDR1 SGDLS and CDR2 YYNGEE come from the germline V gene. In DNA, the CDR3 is TGTGCCAGCACGGCGGCAGGGGGAAACACCGGGGAGCTGTTTTTT. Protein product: CASTAAGGNTGELFF. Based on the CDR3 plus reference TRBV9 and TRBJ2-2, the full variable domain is DSGVTQTPKHLITATGQRVTLRCSPRSGDLSVYWYQQSLDQGLQFLIQYYNGEERAKGNILERFSAQQFPDLHSELNLSSLELGDSALYFCASTAAGGNTGELFFGEGSRLTVL.